Each of the 7 T cell receptor beta chains below was sequenced from the same sample in a study of regulatory T cells in long-lasting Graves disease. CDR3-region Arm-PCR and iRepertoire HTBI primers produced the TCR beta libraries. TCRdb called the multiplex PCR reads again in MiXCR, with one record for every CDR3 protein. The sample yields 680,000 or so distinct CDR3 sequences, around 15% seen once. Time point: newly diagnosed GD, antithyroid drugs for less than 3 months. TCR sequences were obtained from RNA taken from PBMCs. The same specimen was also included in a second study, on T cells in Graves' hyperthyroidism and ophthalmopathy.

The sample was peripheral blood mononuclear cells (PBMCs), taken at new diagnosis, from a patient treated with antithyroid drugs. The source of these receptors is a woman aged 25 to 45 with Graves disease.

This clonotype was observed many times. The chain is built from TRBV12-3 or TRBV12-4 and TRBJ2-1; the match to TRBD2 covers 8 bases. V was pared by 4 bases and J by 5 bases, with 13 bases of the junction left unmatched. The CDR3 sequence is 17 residues long. The CDR3 protein is CASSSVGFLAGNNEQFF. DNA for the CDR3: TGTGCCAGCAGTTCGGTGGGTTTTTTAGCGGGAAACAATGAGCAGTTCTTC.

This chain connects TRBV7-9 to TRBJ2-7; a weak D match, TRBD1 (6 bases). Per germline, CDR1 SEHNR and CDR2 FQNEAQ (reference sequence). CDR3 length equals 14 residues. Trimming cost V 2 bases and J 3 bases, with 11 bases left between them. In DNA form, the CDR3 reads TGTGCCAGCAGCTTAAGGACAGAAAACTACGAGCAGTACTTC. Protein product: CASSLRTENYEQYF.

This clonotype was counted ten times or more. The rearrangement uses TRBV7-8 and TRBJ2-7, with D perhaps being TRBD1 or TRBD2 (5 bases each). The V gene lost 1 base and the J gene lost 2 bases, with 12 bases spanning the gap. Germline V lookup: CDR1 SGHVS, CDR2 FQNEAQ. This CDR3 is 15 amino acids long. CDR3 in amino acids: CASSLGSQGAYEQYF. The CDR3 DNA follows: TGTGCCAGCAGCTTAGGAAGCCAGGGAGCCTACGAGCAGTACTTC.

This clonotype was detected ten times or more. The chain links TRBV25-1 to TRBJ1-1; D is ambiguous. The germline V gene has CDR1 MGHDK and CDR2 SYGVNS. Trimming left V 5 bases short and J 8 bases short, with 9 bases between. The CDR3 loop spans 11 amino acids. CDR3 bases: TGTGCCAGCAGTAGGAACCGGGAAGCTTTCTTT. This codes for CASSRNREAFF. Full variable domain (missing parts from reference TRBV25-1 and TRBJ1-1): EADIYQTPRYLVIGTGKKITLECSQTMGHDKMYWYQQDPGMELHLIHYSYGVNSTEKGDLSSESTVSRIRTEHFPLTLESARPSHTSQYLCASSRNREAFFGQGTRLTVV.

Of note for this clonotype: Just one base apart from a much larger clone, this may be a read error. The chain combines TRBV11-2 with TRBJ2-5, with D perhaps TRBD1 or TRBD2 (5 bases each). The CDR3 is made up of 17 amino acids. Germline V gene lookup returns CDR1 SGHAT and CDR2 FQNNGV. CDR3 nucleotides: TGTGCCAGCGGCTTAGGCGCGATAGGGGAGTATCAAGAGACCCAGTACTTC. Amino acids: CASGLGAIGEYQETQYF.

This clonotype was seen at least ten times. V gene TRBV2 combines with J gene TRBJ2-7; D may match TRBD1 or TRBD2 (5 bases each). The CDR3 has 15 amino acids. Trimming left V 5 bases short and J 3 bases short, with 17 bases between. The V gene's germline CDR1 is SNHLY and CDR2 FYNNEI. This CDR3 reads CASSYGTAIRYEQYF. The CDR3 region has the DNA TGTGCCAGCAGTTATGGGACCGCGATACGCTACGAGCAGTACTTC.

This clonotype was counted at least ten times. The chain joins TRBV27 to TRBJ2-3; 9 bases line up with TRBD1. Germline values: CDR1 MNHEY, CDR2 SMNVEV (reference sequence). The V gene end was trimmed by 4 bases and the J gene end by 5 bases; junction bases not matched to a gene: 7. This CDR3 region has 15 residues. The DNA of the CDR3 is TGTGCCAGCAGTTACTGGACAGGGGTTAGAGATACGCAGTATTTT. The encoded protein is CASSYWTGVRDTQYF.